The 20 T cell receptor beta chains given below trace back to one sample, sequenced in a study of shared clonotypes between healthy human individuals. Profiling relied on immunoSEQ multiplex PCR, and the TCRdb table lists in-frame clones only, not all of them. There are 1,100,000 or so clones in the sample; approximately 80% occur only once, and more than 0.45% lies in the top ten. The sample comprised memory CD4+ T cells from PBMCs. As for subset: CD45RA-negative fraction. These receptors came from a man younger than 30 in good health. Some clones in this sample may be carry-over from other donors' samples.

The rearrangement uses TRBV25-1 and TRBJ2-3; a possible D gene is TRBD2 (6 bases). This CDR3 comprises 16 residues. Trimming shortened V by 1 base and J by 0 bases, and 11 bases separated the two germline ends. CDR1 MGHDK and CDR2 SYGVNS come from the germline V gene. CDR3 in amino acids: CASSEWVGTSTDTQYF. In DNA form, the CDR3 reads TGTGCCAGCAGTGAATGGGTGGGGACTAGCACAGATACGCAGTATTTT.

This clone was seen only a few times. It may be a read error: a sequence one base away is much more abundant. The same CDR3 is also encoded by other DNA sequences in this sample. The chain is built from TRBV19 and TRBJ1-5; D not certain. The CDR3 has 14 amino acids. CDR1 LNHDA and CDR2 SQIVND come from the germline V gene (reference sequence). Trimming shortened V by 1 base and J by 4 bases, and 8 bases separated the two germline ends. CDR3 DNA sequence: TGTGCCAGTAGTATAGGGACCGGGAATCAGCCCCAGCATTTT. Protein product: CASSIGTGNQPQHF.

The CDR3 DNA sequence: TGTGCCAGCAAACCGGGACAGGGATCTCGGTACTATGGCTACACCTTC. Its protein product is CASKPGQGSRYYGYTF. This sequence joins TRBV28 and TRBJ1-2; TRBD1 agrees at 9 bases. Germline V gene data show CDR1 as MDHEN and CDR2 as SYDVKM. The CDR3 consists of 16 residues. After removal of 7 bases from V and 3 bases from J, the junction contained 12 bases not matched to a gene.

The chain is built from TRBV5-4 and TRBJ2-7, with 8 bases aligning to TRBD1. Germline V gives CDR1 SGHNT, CDR2 YYREEE (reference sequence). Trimming at V came to 4 bases and at J to 7 bases, leaving 10 bases not matched to a gene. CDR3 length: 14 amino acids. The CDR3 sequence is CASSIAQGAREQYF. As DNA, the CDR3 is TGTGCCAGCAGCATTGCCCAGGGGGCTAGGGAGCAGTACTTC.

The J gene is TRBJ2-2, the V gene TRBV18; the D is unclear. Looked up from germline, CDR1 is KGHSH and CDR2 is LQKENI. Between the trimmed V and J ends, which lost 3 bases and 5 bases, there was a span of 7 bases. This CDR3 comprises 13 residues. The DNA of the CDR3 is TGTGCCAGCTCACCCCAAATTACCGGGGAGCTGTTTTTT. Residues: CASSPQITGELFF.

This clone was recorded once. V is TRBV9 and J is TRBJ2-3; D gene uncertain. This CDR3 is built from 17 residues. V lost 6 bases, J lost 2 bases, and 22 bases lay in between. CDR1 is SGDLS, CDR2 YYNGEE, per germline. CDR3 coding DNA: TGTGCCAGCACCTCCTCGCCAAACACGTATTACACAGATACGCAGTATTTT. Residues: CASTSSPNTYYTDTQYF.

This clone came up a few times. The genes are TRBV19 and TRBJ2-1; D is perhaps TRBD1 (5 bases). Germline loops: CDR1 LNHDA, CDR2 SQIVND (reference sequence). The CDR3 spans 16 residues. Trimming shortened V by 6 bases and J by 3 bases, and 18 bases separated the two germline ends. The CDR3 spells CASSATGDEHYNEQFF. CDR3 DNA: TGTGCCAGTAGCGCCACAGGAGATGAACACTACAATGAGCAGTTCTTC.

This clone was seen more than once but under ten times. V gene TRBV28 combines with J gene TRBJ1-5; the D is unclear. Trimming cost V 6 bases and J 7 bases, with 10 bases left between them. Germline values: CDR1 MDHEN, CDR2 SYDVKM. This CDR3 comprises 12 residues. In nucleotides, the CDR3 is TGTGCCAGCAGGAAGGGAGTCCAGCCCCAGCATTTT. Its protein product is CASRKGVQPQHF.

Only one count was recorded for this clone. V and J are TRBV18 and TRBJ1-3, with a tentative D call TRBD1 (5 bases). Per germline, CDR1 KGHSH and CDR2 LQKENI. The CDR3 extends over 16 amino acids. V was shortened by 5 bases and J by 0 bases, with 14 bases between the two germline ends. This chain's CDR3 is CASSAGTPSSGNTIYF. CDR3 bases: TGTGCCAGCTCAGCCGGGACTCCCAGCTCTGGAAACACCATATATTTT.

In this sample, this clone turned up a few times. This sequence joins TRBV19 and TRBJ1-5; D perhaps matches TRBD1 (5 bases). The germline V gene encodes CDR1 LNHDA and CDR2 SQIVND (reference sequence). Trimming took off 1 base at V and 7 bases at J, with 11 bases between the two ends. The CDR3 has 14 residues. CDR3 in DNA: TGTGCCAGTAGTATAGCCCGGGGGGGACAGCCCCAGCATTTT. Amino acid sequence: CASSIARGGQPQHF.

This chain uses TRBV28 with TRBJ2-5; 9 positions match TRBD1. This CDR3 is 15 amino acids long. Unmatched junction bases numbered 11, after V lost 7 bases and J lost 5 bases. Germline V lookup: CDR1 MDHEN, CDR2 SYDVKM. CDR3 coding DNA: TGTGCCAGCACCAAACCGGGACAGGGTTTGGAGACCCAGTACTTC. Translation gives CASTKPGQGLETQYF. The full variable domain, rest sourced from reference TRBV28 and TRBJ2-5, is DVKVTQSSRYLVKRTGEKVFLECVQDMDHENMFWYRQDPGLGLRLIYFSYDVKMKEKGDIPEGYSVSREKKERFSLILESASTNQTSMYLCASTKPGQGLETQYFGPGTRLLVL.

The gene calls are TRBV6-7 and TRBJ2-3, with TRBD1 identical over 8 bases. TRBV6-7 is an ORF; its function is uncertain. This CDR3 region has 15 residues. With V trimmed by 7 bases and J by 2 bases, 8 bases remained unmatched. The CDR3 here is CASTLLDRATDTQYF. The CDR3 region has the DNA TGTGCCAGCACCTTGCTGGACAGGGCCACAGATACGCAGTATTTT.

The genes are TRBV28 and TRBJ2-7; D tentatively fits TRBD1 or TRBD2 (6 bases each). The V gene lost 1 base and the J gene lost 2 bases, with 15 bases spanning the gap. Germline CDR1 is MDHEN and CDR2 is SYDVKM. This CDR3 spans 16 amino acids. The CDR3 DNA sequence: TGTGCCAGCAGTTTATTAGTGGGGGGCGGCCCCTACGAGCAGTACTTC. It yields the protein CASSLLVGGGPYEQYF.

The rearrangement links TRBV18 to TRBJ2-2; D unresolved. This CDR3 comprises 13 residues. Trimming left V 6 bases short and J 2 bases short, with 7 bases between. Germline CDR1 KGHSH, CDR2 LQKENI. The CDR3 loop is CASSQLNTGELFF. CDR3 DNA sequence: TGTGCCAGCTCGCAACTCAACACCGGGGAGCTGTTTTTT.

V usage is TRBV30 and J usage is TRBJ1-3, with D hard to call. This CDR3 is built from 14 residues. V was trimmed by 2 bases and J by 0 bases, leaving 8 bases between them. CDR1 is GTSNPN, CDR2 SVGIG, per germline (reference sequence). The CDR3 bases are TGTGCCTGGAGTACTAGGAGCTCTGGAAACACCATATATTTT. Protein product: CAWSTRSSGNTIYF.

The J gene is TRBJ2-3, the V gene TRBV28; 11 nucleotides align to TRBD1. Trimming at V came to 6 bases and at J to 5 bases, leaving 4 bases not matched to a gene. The germline V gene encodes CDR1 MDHEN and CDR2 SYDVKM. This CDR3 has 14 amino acids. CDR3 loop: CASRGQGAIDTQYF. CDR3 in DNA: TGTGCCAGCAGAGGACAGGGGGCAATAGATACGCAGTATTTT. The full variable domain, with the rest looked up from reference TRBV28 and TRBJ2-3, is DVKVTQSSRYLVKRTGEKVFLECVQDMDHENMFWYRQDPGLGLRLIYFSYDVKMKEKGDIPEGYSVSREKKERFSLILESASTNQTSMYLCASRGQGAIDTQYFGPGTRLTVL.

As to this clone: A much larger clone sits a single nucleotide away, making a read error possible. The chain recombines TRBV9 with TRBJ2-2; 8 bases align to TRBD2. The germline V gene has CDR1 SGDLS and CDR2 YYNGEE. The CDR3 runs 15 residues. V lost 4 bases, J lost 0 bases, and 2 bases stayed unmatched. The CDR3 protein is CASSLLAANTGELFF. In DNA form, the CDR3 reads TGTGCCAGCAGCCTACTAGCGGCGAACACCGGGGAGCTGTTTTTT.

The chain is built from TRBV10-1 and TRBJ1-2, with D maybe TRBD1 (6 bases). Trimming stripped 5 bases from V and 0 bases from J, with 10 bases between. The CDR3 length is 14 residues. Germline CDR1 reads WNHNN; CDR2 reads SYGVQD (reference sequence). In nucleotides, the CDR3 is TGCGCCAGCAGTCCGGGGGGCACTAACTATGGCTACACCTTC. Its protein is CASSPGGTNYGYTF.

The V call is TRBV6-5, the J call TRBJ1-3; 7 bases match TRBD1. CDR3 length equals 14 residues. With 10 bases clipped from V and 1 base from J, the junction kept 7 bases outside the gene matches. Germline values: CDR1 MNHEY, CDR2 SVGAGI. This CDR3 reads CATQTGVSGNTIYF. CDR3 DNA sequence: TGTGCCACACAAACAGGGGTTTCTGGAAACACCATATATTTT.

CDR3 sequence reads: CASSTGGARTDTQYF. The CDR3 nucleotides read TGTGCCAGTAGTACAGGGGGCGCAAGAACAGATACGCAGTATTTT. The chain uses TRBV19 and TRBJ2-3; 8 bases fit TRBD1. Losses at the gene ends were 4 bases for V and 3 bases for J; bases not matched to a gene: 6. The CDR3 extends over 15 amino acids. Germline V gene data show CDR1 as LNHDA and CDR2 as SQIVND (reference sequence).